A selection of T cell receptor beta chains follows, all from one sample in a study of cytomegalovirus exposure and HLA in healthy donors. TCRdb's copy holds only in-frame clones and misses some; the assay was immunoSEQ multiplex PCR. The sample has some 140,000 clones, about 83% seen once; the top ten hold more than 1.4%. Sequenced input: PBMCs. These receptors originate from a woman in her thirties in good health and CMV-seronegative. Each CDR3 is given with its conserved first and last residue. D genes are given only for firm matches. A row's size may be missing; if present it is once, few, many or a size class.

d_call j_call v_call clone_size cdr3_nt cdr3_aa
TRBD1 TRBJ1-5 TRBV7-9 . TGTGCCAGCAGCTTAGGGACAGGGAGTTTTGATCAGCCCCAGCATTTT CASSLGTGSFDQPQHF
. TRBJ2-5 TRBV4-2 . TGTGCCAGCAGCCAAGAGACTCTAGCGACACAAGAGACCCAGTACTTC CASSQETLATQETQYF
. TRBJ1-6 TRBV2 . TGTGCCAGCAGTGAAGCTAAAGGCGCGGGGAGCTCCTATAATTCACCCCTCCACTTT CASSEAKGAGSSYNSPLHF
. TRBJ1-1 TRBV10-2 . TGCGCCAGCAGGCCAACTATGGGGGCAACTGAAGCTTTCTTT CASRPTMGATEAFF
. TRBJ1-2 TRBV15 . TGTGCCACCAGCAAGGCGGCAGCCTATGGCTACACCTTC CATSKAAAYGYTF
. TRBJ2-2 TRBV6-6 . TGTGCCAGCACTTATTCGTGGCAGGGCACCGGGGAGCTGTTTTTT CASTYSWQGTGELFF
. TRBJ1-3 TRBV7-8 . TGTGCCAGCAGCTTAGTAAGACGACAATCCTCTGGAAACACCATATATTTT CASSLVRRQSSGNTIYF
. TRBJ1-2 TRBV5-1 . TGCGCCAGCAGCTTGGGTCCGGAGGGGTCGGTCTATGGCTACACCTTC CASSLGPEGSVYGYTF
. TRBJ1-5 TRBV30 once TGTGCCTGGAGTGGTACGGATCAGCCCCAGCATTTT CAWSGTDQPQHF
. TRBJ2-4 TRBV21-1 once TGTGCCAGCAGCAAAGTACCGGTATTGCCCTTGCTAGCCAAAAACATTCAGTACTTC CASSKVPVLPLLAKNIQYF
. TRBJ1-2 TRBV28 . TGTGCCAGCAGTTTAAGGGTCGGGGGGGGTGGCTACACCTTC CASSLRVGGGGYTF
. TRBJ1-5 TRBV6-4 . TGTGCCAGCAGTGACTCGAAACAGGGACTAAGCAATCAGCCCCAGCATTTT CASSDSKQGLSNQPQHF
TRBD1 TRBJ2-7 TRBV6-5 . TGTGCCAGCAGGGACAGGAACTTTGGGGAGCAGTACTTC CASRDRNFGEQYF
TRBD1 TRBJ2-2 TRBV11-2 . TGTGCCAGCAGCTTTACAGGGGTCACTGGGGAGCTGTTTTTT CASSFTGVTGELFF
. TRBJ1-6 TRBV2 few TGTGCCAGCAGTAGGGGCCCCCCTTCGGCCCTCCACTTT CASSRGPPSALHF
. TRBJ2-3 TRBV27 . TGTGCCAGCAGCCGGGGGGCAAAAGGGACAGATACGCAGTATTTT CASSRGAKGTDTQYF
. TRBJ1-6 TRBV2 few TGTGCCAGCAGTGATTGGACAGTTACCTCCAATTCACCCCTCCACTTT CASSDWTVTSNSPLHF
TRBD1 TRBJ1-6 TRBV27 many TGTGCCAGCACCCGACAGGGGGCTTTCTATAATTCACCCCTCCACTTT CASTRQGAFYNSPLHF
. TRBJ2-2 TRBV19 . TGTGCCAGTAGTTTCATCGGGGAGCTGTTTTTT CASSFIGELFF
TRBD2 TRBJ2-7 TRBV6-6 . TGTGCCAGCAGTTACGTAGCGGGGGGATATTACGAGCAGTACTTC CASSYVAGGYYEQYF
TRBD1 TRBJ2-5 TRBV5-1 . TGCGCCAGCAGCTTGGCCGGACAGGGGGAGACCCAGTACTTC CASSLAGQGETQYF
. TRBJ1-1 TRBV27 . TGTGCCAGCAGCTGGGGCGGGGGGAACACTGAAGCTTTCTTT CASSWGGGNTEAFF
TRBD1 TRBJ1-2 TRBV7-9 . TGTGCCAGCAGCAGAAGACAGGGACTGAACTATGGCTACACCTTC CASSRRQGLNYGYTF
. TRBJ2-7 TRBV7-3 . TGTGCCAGCAGCTTAAGTGCGGGGTTCGAGCAGTACTTC CASSLSAGFEQYF
. TRBJ1-1 TRBV21-1 . TGTGCCAGCAGCAAGCCTCGGGTGAACACTGAAGCTTTCTTT CASSKPRVNTEAFF
TRBD1 TRBJ2-2 TRBV7-9 . TGTGCCAGCAGCCGGAGAGGGACAGACACCGGGGAGCTGTTTTTT CASSRRGTDTGELFF
. TRBJ1-2 TRBV11-3 . TGTGCCAGCAGCTCCTCAGGGTCTGGCTACACCTTC CASSSSGSGYTF
. TRBJ2-7 TRBV5-1 once TGCGCCAGCAGCTTTGGCGCAGGGAATTCCTACGAGCAGTACTTC CASSFGAGNSYEQYF
TRBD2 TRBJ2-5 TRBV5-1 . TGCGCCAGCAGCTTGGACGGGGGGGCTAAAGAGACCCAGTACTTC CASSLDGGAKETQYF
. TRBJ2-7 TRBV7-9 . TGTGCCAGCAGCCTTACAACAGGGATCTACGAGCAGTACTTC CASSLTTGIYEQYF
. TRBJ2-1 TRBV7-9 . TGTGCCAGCAGCGGGCTACCCTCCTACAATGAGCAGTTCTTC CASSGLPSYNEQFF
. TRBJ1-5 TRBV9 . TGTGCCAGCAGCGTAGACGGGAATCAGCCCCAGCATTTT CASSVDGNQPQHF
. TRBJ1-3 TRBV19 . TGTGCCAGTAGTATCAGTCTAACCCAGGGCTCCGGAAACACCATATATTTT CASSISLTQGSGNTIYF
TRBD1 TRBJ1-5 TRBV7-8 . TGTGCCAGCAGCTCCGGGACAGGGGGTCAGCCCCAGCATTTT CASSSGTGGQPQHF
. TRBJ2-7 TRBV7-2 . TGTGCCAGCAGCTTAGGGGGACATTGGGGCCTCTACGAGCAGTACTTC CASSLGGHWGLYEQYF
. TRBJ2-3 TRBV10-1 . TGCGCCAGCAGTGAGTCTCGCGCGGTGGGTGATACGCAGTATTTT CASSESRAVGDTQYF
. TRBJ2-7 TRBV27 . TGTGCCAGCAGAACTTACGGACAAAGTCTCGAGCAGTACTTC CASRTYGQSLEQYF
. TRBJ1-3 TRBV7-9 once TGTGCCAGCCTGTCCGGGGGAGATGGTGGAAACACCATATATTTT CASLSGGDGGNTIYF
TRBD2 TRBJ2-5 TRBV6-5 once TGTGCCAGCAGTTACGGTTTAGCGGGGGACGTCGGGACCCAGTACTTC CASSYGLAGDVGTQYF
TRBD1 TRBJ1-1 TRBV12-5 few TGTGCTAGTGGTTTGGTACAGGGGGTCGGTGCTTTCTTT CASGLVQGVGAFF
TRBD1 TRBJ1-5 TRBV7-9 few TGTGCCAGCAGCTTAGGACAGGGTAGCAATCAGCCCCAGCATTTT CASSLGQGSNQPQHF